This TCR beta chain was sequenced for a study of blood T cell repertoires in COVID-19 (TCRdb year 2020). For the wider study: Samples covering the acute and convalescent phases of COVID-19 were provided by collaborators in the United States, Italy and Spain. The prospective study material was composed of cDNA or gDNA derived from T cells, B-cell-depleted T cells, or PBMCs. Subjects who had been exposed to COVID-19, were actively infected with it, or had recovered from it provided the deeply sampled blood TCRbeta repertoires that made up the dataset. The repertoires were made available in a free public database intended to serve as a resource for research on the immune response to SARS-CoV-2. The samples were drawn from two sources: the first 160 participants of the ongoing ImmuneRACE study, and 1,254 subjects contributed by 6 global collaborators. A de-identified subject ID, COVID-19 status, age in years and sex were almost always included in the sample metadata. Where HLA class I and class II types were available, the types were taken from metadata supplied by the sample provider, not from assay-based typing.

Enrolling through a virtual design, the prospective study's participants ranged in age from roughly 18 to 89 years and lived across some 23 United States geographic areas. In the prospective study, cohorts were assigned on the basis of participant-reported clinical history obtained from a screening survey and a study questionnaire. ImmuneRACE Cohort 3 recovered participants were defined by two consecutive negative NP/OP PCR tests, healthcare professional clearance, or symptom resolution. In the prospective study, mobile phlebotomists collected whole blood, serum and a nasopharyngeal or oropharyngeal swab from each participant. Prospective study participants could optionally give additional blood draws and questionnaires over a 2-month period. Before DNA extraction, blood samples from the prospective study were shipped at room temperature or frozen. On this clone: Its recognized antigen is unknown. Base qualities are missing; no much larger clone stands one base away.

V loses 7 bases at its end and J loses 2 bases; junction bases beyond the gene matches: 5. The germline V gene gives CDR1 as ENHRY and CDR2 as SYGVKD. Measured from the cysteine to the phenylalanine, the CDR3 is 14 residues long. Only the CDR3 region is kept as DNA, spanning 42 bases read in frame from base 1. Overall study outcomes, separate from this receptor: The amount of clinical and demographic metadata varied by source and participant and was provided uncurated.

TCRbeta CDR3 regions were amplified from genomic DNA using the immunoSEQ Assay, a bias-controlled multiplex PCR. The original methods were these. Within the assay, amplification of reference gene primers was used to estimate how many nucleated cells each sample contained. To quantify the absolute abundance of each unique TCRbeta CDR3 rearrangement, sequence reads were collapsed and filtered. Productive Simpson clonality was computed per sample as the square root of Simpson's diversity index over productive rearrangements. Not all clones reach the TCRdb copy of this immuneACCESS table, which keeps in-frame sequences only. Checked studies attribute under half of the gap to unresolved V genes and leave the rest unexplained. D and trimming come from the DNA, and the V and J calls and clone size come from that table. This sample gives about 220,000 clones in total; 82% of them show up just once. The ten largest clones take up about 3.2% of the sample.

The chain is assembled from TRBV10-3 and TRBJ1-2, with TRBD1 identical over 9 junction bases. The source is a woman between 55 and 75 years old who had recovered from COVID-19. Material for sequencing was PBMCs or T cells enriched from blood (not recorded which). The sequenced DNA: TGTGCCATCATGGGGGACAGGGCGAACTATGGCTACACCTTC. It translates as CAIMGDRANYGYTF.